This paragraph reports one T cell receptor beta chain. Its antigen is not known. A second PCR of about 6 to 12 cycles used a sample-barcoded 5' primer and a J-beta primer mix. Each of the cDNA molecules was tagged by a template-switch adaptor with 12 random nucleotides. A single record per CDR3 protein comes from TCRdb applying MiXCR to the 5' RACE reads. Of more than 800,000 distinct CDR3 sequences listed, 35% to 55% are singletons. These data originate in a study of blood T cells in healthy people across ages. Points from the study as a whole: What prevented conclusive comparison of naive and antigen-experienced cells was that PBMCs were unsorted. Compared with aged donors, long-lived donors showed fewer expanded clones, suggesting selection. Higher naive T cell percentage went strongly together with higher TCR beta diversity.

This CDR3 has 16 amino acids. Looked up from germline, CDR1 is SGHRS and CDR2 is YFSETQ. Trimming left V 1 base short and J 2 bases short, with 14 bases between. The sequence was obtained from a woman aged 55-69 years in good health. This chain links TRBV5-1 with TRBJ2-3; maybe TRBD2 (6 bases). Sample: blood. The CDR3 region has the DNA TGCGCCAGCAGCTTGAACCGGGAGACCTACACAGATACGCAGTATTTT. Translated, it gives CASSLNRETYTDTQYF.